In this sample, the clone carrying this T cell receptor (beta chain) turned up a few times. Antigen: not known. The sample is drawn from a study of CD8+ T cells in alopecia areata. Study context: The duration of tofacitinib was 6 to 18 months, with 6 months off drug afterward.

CD4+ and CD8+ T cells were sorted from PBMCs. V was trimmed by 3 bases and J by 8 bases, leaving 20 bases between them. CDR3 length: 16 amino acids. CDR1 is GTSNPN and CDR2 is SVGIG in the germline V gene (reference sequence). Extracted RNA was reverse transcribed, and the resulting cDNA served as sequencing template. The data were produced by immunoSEQ multiplex PCR, yet TCRdb's version contains in-frame clones alone and is incomplete. The sample has about 250,000 clones; less than 80% are singletons. Study conclusions and caveats: Shared TCR sequences were less clear between patients than in mice, possibly partly from HLA diversity.

This receptor was taken from a human donor with alopecia areata. The input for sequencing was CD4+ T cells sorted from blood, taken at week 0. V is TRBV30 and J is TRBJ1-6, with D perhaps matching TRBD1 (6 bases). The CDR3 loop is CAWRDRTALAHSPLHF. CDR3 in DNA: TGTGCCTGGAGGGATCGGACAGCCCTGGCCCATTCACCCCTCCACTTT.